The 20 T cell receptor beta chains below come from one sample, sequenced in a study of CD8 T cells in Susac syndrome. The RNA input was about 0.45 to 1 ug, and it was reverse transcribed with random hexamers. TCRdb analysed the immunoSEQ multiplex PCR reads with MiXCR anew, one entry per CDR3 protein. This table has about 190,000 distinct CDR3 sequences, roughly 90% appearing once. Sequencing input: CD4+ T cells from PBMCs. These receptors were taken from a human donor with Susac syndrome.

CDR3 in DNA: TGCAGTCCGACAGGGGGCGCATTCGAAGGCTACACCTTC. Translating it yields CSPTGGAFEGYTF. The chain joins TRBV20-1 to TRBJ1-2; TRBD1 agrees at 10 bases. V lost 8 bases and J lost 8; bases outside the gene matches: 11. The CDR3 length is 13 residues. From germline, CDR1 is DFQATT and CDR2 SNEGSKA (reference sequence).

The J gene is TRBJ1-5, the V gene TRBV4-1; D is possibly TRBD1 (5 bases). This CDR3 region has 16 residues. Trimming left V 1 base short and J 1 base short, with 11 bases between. The germline gives CDR1 MGHRA, CDR2 YSYEKL. CDR3 sequence: CASSQGRGDSNQPQHF. The CDR3 DNA follows: TGCGCCAGCAGCCAAGGTCGGGGGGACAGCAATCAGCCCCAGCATTTT.

The genes are TRBV24-1 and TRBJ2-1, with TRBD1 identical over 7 bases. The V gene end was trimmed by 5 bases and the J gene end by 5 bases; junction bases not matched to a gene: 5. The CDR3 has 14 amino acids. Germline-derived CDR1 and CDR2 are KGHDR and SFDVKD. The CDR3 region is CATSGAGGNNEQFF. CDR3 coding DNA: TGTGCCACCAGTGGGGCAGGGGGTAACAATGAGCAGTTCTTC.

The chain is built from TRBV7-9 and TRBJ2-7, with 7 bases aligning to TRBD2. The germline V gene has CDR1 SEHNR and CDR2 FQNEAQ (reference sequence). Losses at the gene ends were 4 bases for V and 4 bases for J; bases not matched to a gene: 7. The length of the CDR3 is 14 residues. The CDR3 spells CASSSLGGGYEQYF. In DNA, the CDR3 is TGTGCCAGCAGCTCACTGGGGGGGGGTTACGAGCAGTACTTC.

The CDR3 DNA reads TGTGCCAGCAGCTTGTCGGGGGGGAAAAACTACGAGCAGTACTTC. It specifies CASSLSGGKNYEQYF. V gene TRBV5-8 combines with J gene TRBJ2-7, with 8 bases that match TRBD2. The CDR3 is made up of 15 amino acids. CDR1 and CDR2 from the germline V gene are SGHTS and YDEGEE. The ends lost 1 base at V and 3 bases at J; junction bases unmatched: 6.

V usage is TRBV12-3 or TRBV12-4 and J usage is TRBJ1-5, with 7 bases aligning to TRBD1. The CDR3 runs to 14 residues. With V trimmed by 5 bases and J by 3 bases, 4 bases remained unmatched. CDR3 sequence (DNA): TGTGCCAGCAGTATAACAGGGGTCAATCAGCCCCAGCATTTT. This sequence encodes CASSITGVNQPQHF.

The V and J genes are TRBV10-3 and TRBJ1-1; no clear D gene. CDR3 length: 13 amino acids. Germline lookup yields CDR1 ENHRY and CDR2 SYGVKD. V was trimmed by 4 bases and J by 12 bases, leaving 18 bases between them. The CDR3 bases are TGTGCCATCAGTGGGACCAGGAACCTGGAAACTTTCTTT. This translates into CAISGTRNLETFF.

V and J are TRBV18 and TRBJ1-1; TRBD1 is a possible D gene (6 bases). V was shortened by 1 base and J by 2 bases, with 11 bases between the two germline ends. This CDR3 has 15 residues. Germline assignment: CDR1 KGHSH and CDR2 LQKENI. The CDR3 sequence is CASSPRGHVNTEAFF. The CDR3 DNA reads as TGTGCCAGCTCACCACGGGGGCACGTAAACACTGAAGCTTTCTTT.

The J gene is TRBJ2-2, the V gene TRBV12-3 or TRBV12-4; the match to TRBD2 covers 7 bases. This CDR3 is built from 15 residues. The junction had 5 bases not matched to a gene; V was cut back by 4 bases and J by 3 bases. In DNA form, the CDR3 reads TGTGCCAGCAGTTATAGCGGGTCCCACACCGGGGAGCTGTTTTTT. This translates into CASSYSGSHTGELFF.

This rearrangement joins TRBV4-1 to TRBJ2-5; no reliable D call. The V gene lost 1 base and the J gene lost 5 bases, with 8 bases spanning the gap. The CDR3 is 13 amino acids. Germline CDR1 MGHRA, CDR2 YSYEKL. Written as DNA, the CDR3 is TGCGCCAGCAGCCAAGGCATTGTCGAGACCCAGTACTTC. Protein sequence: CASSQGIVETQYF.

V is TRBV20-1 and J is TRBJ1-5; D gene unclear. Germline CDR1 reads DFQATT; CDR2 reads SNEGSKA (reference sequence). This CDR3 region has 14 residues. V was shortened by 3 bases and J by 2 bases, with 11 bases between the two germline ends. Here the CDR3 DNA reads TGCAGTGCTAGCCACCCGGAAGGCAATCAGCCCCAGCATTTT. Translating it yields CSASHPEGNQPQHF.

The V gene is TRBV5-1, the J gene TRBJ1-1; no clear D. This CDR3 has 14 amino acids. Germline loops: CDR1 SGHRS, CDR2 YFSETQ. Between the trimmed V and J ends, which lost 4 bases and 1 base, there was a span of 11 bases. Here the CDR3 DNA reads TGCGCCAGCAGCGCCCAGACACAGAACACTGAAGCTTTCTTT. Amino acids: CASSAQTQNTEAFF. Based on the CDR3 plus reference TRBV5-1 and TRBJ1-1, the full variable domain is KAGVTQTPRYLIKTRGQQVTLSCSPISGHRSVSWYQQTPGQGLQFLFEYFSETQRNKGNFPGRFSGRQFSNSRSEMNVSTLELGDSALYLCASSAQTQNTEAFFGQGTRLTVV.

The chain employs TRBV19 and TRBJ1-1, with 8 bases aligning to TRBD1. Germline trimming cut 7 bases from V and 7 bases from J; bases unmatched to any gene: 11. The CDR3 spans 14 residues. Germline V lookup: CDR1 LNHDA, CDR2 SQIVND (reference sequence). The CDR3 sequence is CASMTGQAADEAFF. In nucleotides, the CDR3 is TGTGCCAGTATGACGGGACAGGCCGCCGATGAAGCTTTCTTT.

The chain has TRBV29-1 and TRBJ2-3, with D unresolved. CDR1 and CDR2 (germline): SQVTM, ANQGSEA. The CDR3 covers 13 residues. Between the trimmed V and J ends, which lost 4 bases and 2 bases, there was a span of 10 bases. CDR3 DNA sequence: TGCAGCGTTGTAGGGAAATTCACAGATACGCAGTATTTT. Translated: CSVVGKFTDTQYF.

The chain employs TRBV29-1 and TRBJ2-2; 11 positions agree with TRBD1. Trimming cost V 6 bases and J 3 bases; bases outside gene matches: 9. The length of the CDR3 is 16 residues. Looked up from germline, CDR1 is SQVTM and CDR2 is ANQGSEA. The DNA for the CDR3 is TGCAGCGTCCTAAGGACAGGGGGCGTAGACACCGGGGAGCTGTTTTTT. This gives the protein CSVLRTGGVDTGELFF.

V and J are TRBV20-1 and TRBJ1-2, with D hard to call. V lost 6 bases and J 1 base, leaving 6 bases between the germline ends. The CDR3 has 11 residues. Germline CDR1 and CDR2: DFQATT and SNEGSKA (reference sequence). The CDR3 region has the DNA TGCAGTGCCAGACTTAACTATGGCTACACCTTC. Protein sequence: CSARLNYGYTF.

This clonotype has more than one count but fewer than ten. This chain uses TRBV7-2 with TRBJ2-5; D gene uncertain. CDR1 SGHTA and CDR2 FQGNSA come from the germline V gene. The length of the CDR3 is 12 residues. Trimming cost V 2 bases and J 5 bases, with 6 bases left between them. The DNA for the CDR3 is TGTGCCAGCAGCTTACAGCCGGAGACCCAGTACTTC. Residues: CASSLQPETQYF. Combining the CDR3 with reference TRBV7-2 and TRBJ2-5 gives the whole variable domain GAGVSQSPSNKVTEKGKDVELRCDPISGHTALYWYRQSLGQGLEFLIYFQGNSAPDKSGLPSDRFSAERTGGSVSTLTIQRTQQEDSAVYLCASSLQPETQYFGPGTRLLVL.

This rearrangement joins TRBV5-1 to TRBJ2-3, with 7 bases lining up with TRBD1. Trimming took 0 bases from V and 4 from J; bases not matched to a gene: 11. CDR3 size: 17 residues. Germline V gene sequence: CDR1 SGHRS, CDR2 YFSETQ. The CDR3 loop reads CASSLGATGKGADTQYF. DNA for the CDR3: TGCGCCAGCAGCTTGGGTGCGACAGGGAAAGGTGCAGATACGCAGTATTTT.

Only one count was recorded for this clonotype. V gene TRBV14 combines with J gene TRBJ2-5, with 11 bases matching TRBD2. Germline V gene sequence: CDR1 SGHDN, CDR2 FVKESK. The J segment lost 5 bases and the V segment lost 4 bases, leaving 6 bases of the junction unmatched. The CDR3 loop spans 15 amino acids. CDR3 in amino acids: CASSLGTSGVETQYF. The CDR3 DNA sequence: TGTGCCAGCAGCCTTGGGACTAGCGGCGTGGAGACCCAGTACTTC.

The V and J genes are TRBV24-1 and TRBJ1-5; D ambiguous. CDR1 KGHDR and CDR2 SFDVKD come from the germline V gene. Trimming pared 2 bases from V and 6 bases from J, leaving 13 bases between. CDR3 size: 15 residues. CDR3 residues: CATSDSWGVGQPQHF. DNA for the CDR3: TGTGCCACCAGTGATTCGTGGGGTGTCGGTCAGCCCCAGCATTTT.